These 23 T cell receptor beta chains originate from one sample sequenced in a study of shared clonotypes between healthy human individuals. Data came from immunoSEQ multiplex PCR; TCRdb stores just in-frame clones and leaves some out. The table lists millions of clones, around 96% of them singletons. Naive CD8 cells lacked CD45RO, underwent positive selection for CCR7 and left out terminally differentiated effector memory CD45RA+ cells. The sequenced material came from naive CD8+ T cells sorted from blood. Source of these receptors: a man younger than 35 in good health.

The J gene is TRBJ2-5, the V gene TRBV5-6, with D possibly matching TRBD2 (6 bases). Trimming removed 2 bases at V and 5 bases at J, with 13 bases between. The CDR3 has 14 amino acids. The germline V gene encodes CDR1 SGHDT and CDR2 YYEEEE. The DNA for the CDR3 is TGTGCCAGCAGCTTCGCGGAGGGCGGGGAGACCCAGTACTTC. Its translation: CASSFAEGGETQYF.

This clone was picked up a small number of times. The gene calls are TRBV4-1 and TRBJ2-7, with TRBD2 matching over 11 bases. This CDR3 has 17 residues. After removal of 3 bases from V and 4 bases from J, the junction contained 11 bases not matched to a gene. CDR1 MGHRA and CDR2 YSYEKL come from the germline V gene. CDR3 protein: CASSHSGLAGTPYEQYF. The CDR3 DNA reads TGCGCCAGCAGCCATTCCGGACTAGCGGGTACTCCATACGAGCAGTACTTC.

V usage is TRBV9 and J usage is TRBJ2-2; D unclear. The germline gives CDR1 SGDLS, CDR2 YYNGEE. This CDR3 comprises 16 residues. V lost 4 bases to trimming and J lost 4 bases, with 17 bases between them. The CDR3 region is CASSFDSNPFTGELFF. In nucleotides, the CDR3 is TGTGCCAGCAGCTTCGACTCCAACCCCTTCACCGGGGAGCTGTTTTTT.

V and J are TRBV5-1 and TRBJ2-7; TRBD2 aligns across 11 bases. Germline CDR1 is SGHRS and CDR2 is YFSETQ. J gave up 1 base and V 4 bases, and 4 bases lay outside the gene matches. This CDR3 comprises 15 residues. The CDR3 DNA follows: TGCGCCAGCAGCACCGGGACTAGCGGTTCCTACGAGCAGTACTTC. It codes for CASSTGTSGSYEQYF. Supplemented by reference TRBV5-1 and TRBJ2-7, the full variable domain reads KAGVTQTPRYLIKTRGQQVTLSCSPISGHRSVSWYQQTPGQGLQFLFEYFSETQRNKGNFPGRFSGRQFSNSRSEMNVSTLELGDSALYLCASSTGTSGSYEQYFGPGTRLTVT.

V usage is TRBV5-4 and J usage is TRBJ2-3; 9 nucleotides align to TRBD2. CDR3 length: 14 residues. Germline V lookup: CDR1 SGHNT, CDR2 YYREEE (reference sequence). The V gene end was trimmed by 7 bases and the J gene end by 6 bases; junction bases not matched to a gene: 9. The CDR3 DNA reads as TGTGCCAGCTCTTGGCGGGGGGGCCTGGATACGCAGTATTTT. This encodes CASSWRGGLDTQYF.

This clone has more than one count but fewer than ten. This sample includes further DNA sequences coding for the same CDR3. The chain couples TRBV6-5 to TRBJ2-2; D gene unclear. The CDR3 length is 13 residues. The V end was cut by 0 bases, the J end by 1 base, with 0 bases between. Germline CDR1 and CDR2: MNHEY and SVGAGI. The CDR3 DNA is TGTGCCAGCAGTTACTCGAACACCGGGGAGCTGTTTTTT. This sequence encodes CASSYSNTGELFF.

This clone appeared once. V gene TRBV11-2 combines with J gene TRBJ2-7; 12 nucleotides agree with TRBD2. The CDR3 has 15 residues. Germline V gives CDR1 SGHAT, CDR2 FQNNGV. V trimming: 6 bases; J trimming: 2 bases; junction bases outside the gene matches: 5. The CDR3 here is CASSPSGGGPYEQYF. Written as DNA, the CDR3 is TGTGCCAGCAGTCCTAGCGGGGGGGGACCCTACGAGCAGTACTTC.

This rearrangement joins TRBV6-5 to TRBJ1-1; TRBD1 might be the D (5 bases). Trimming left V 0 bases short and J 5 bases short, with 13 bases between. Germline assignment: CDR1 MNHEY and CDR2 SVGAGI. The CDR3 runs to 15 residues. CDR3 sequence: CASSYSIGANTEAFF. CDR3 nucleotide sequence: TGTGCCAGCAGTTACTCGATCGGGGCAAATACTGAAGCTTTCTTT.

The chain is built from TRBV2 and TRBJ2-7, with TRBD1 identical over 7 bases. Germline V CDR1 and CDR2: SNHLY, FYNNEI. This CDR3 spans 14 amino acids. J was trimmed by 6 bases and V by 3 bases; bases with no gene match: 8. The CDR3 region is CASSEPGGFVEQYF. The CDR3 coding sequence is TGTGCCAGCAGTGAGCCAGGGGGTTTCGTCGAGCAGTACTTC.

J is TRBJ1-5 and V is TRBV4-2; D possibly corresponds to TRBD1 (5 bases). The CDR3 is 16 amino acids. V was pared by 0 bases and J by 9 bases, with 18 bases between. Germline CDR1 LGHNA, CDR2 YNFKEQ. The CDR3 protein is CASSQEIQLPGMPQHF. The CDR3 DNA follows: TGTGCCAGCAGCCAAGAAATACAGCTACCAGGGATGCCCCAGCATTTT.

The chain joins TRBV7-2 to TRBJ2-5; 8 bases align to TRBD2. This CDR3 region has 15 residues. V shed 3 bases and J 5 bases; nucleotides not matched to a gene: 8. Per the germline V gene, CDR1 is SGHTA and CDR2 is FQGNSA. The CDR3 here is CASSFVAGSAETQYF. The CDR3, as DNA: TGTGCCAGCAGCTTCGTAGCGGGAAGCGCGGAGACCCAGTACTTC. Full variable domain (rest looked up from reference TRBV7-2 and TRBJ2-5): GAGVSQSPSNKVTEKGKDVELRCDPISGHTALYWYRQSLGQGLEFLIYFQGNSAPDKSGLPSDRFSAERTGGSVSTLTIQRTQQEDSAVYLCASSFVAGSAETQYFGPGTRLLVL.

The rearrangement uses TRBV6-1 and TRBJ2-7; 8 nucleotides agree with TRBD1. Germline V gene lookup returns CDR1 MNHNS and CDR2 SASEGT. With 7 bases clipped from V and 3 bases from J, the junction kept 8 bases outside the gene matches. The CDR3 runs 14 residues. The CDR3 DNA follows: TGTGCCAGCATTTCGACAGGGGAGAACTACGAGCAGTACTTC. Protein product: CASISTGENYEQYF.

This chain links TRBV5-6 with TRBJ2-7; unclear D gene. This CDR3 comprises 15 residues. V was cut by 1 base and J by 5 bases, with 16 bases left in between. Germline V gene lookup returns CDR1 SGHDT and CDR2 YYEEEE. The CDR3 nucleotides are TGTGCCAGCAGCTTGAGAACAGTATACCTCAACGAGCAGTACTTC. It is translated as CASSLRTVYLNEQYF.

The chain links TRBV2 to TRBJ1-2; 7 nucleotides match TRBD1. The CDR3 has 15 amino acids. Germline V gene sequence: CDR1 SNHLY, CDR2 FYNNEI. V was pared by 7 bases and J by 4 bases, with 12 bases of the junction left unmatched. For the CDR3, the DNA is TGTGCCAGCAACGAGGGGGCTATGAGACCCTATGGCTACACCTTC. Amino acid sequence: CASNEGAMRPYGYTF.

This sequence joins TRBV9 and TRBJ2-1; D unclear. The germline V gene has CDR1 SGDLS and CDR2 YYNGEE. V gave up 4 bases and J gave up 4 bases, with 18 bases separating them. This CDR3 region has 16 residues. In DNA form, the CDR3 reads TGTGCCAGCAGCCCCGCGGTTAGTGTCGGGTACAATGAGCAGTTCTTC. As protein: CASSPAVSVGYNEQFF.

The rearrangement joins TRBV7-6 to TRBJ2-6; D ambiguous. This CDR3 contains 13 residues. V dropped 6 bases and J dropped 4 bases, with 7 bases sitting between them. Germline CDR1 is SGHVS and CDR2 is FNYEAQ. CDR3: CASRYPGANVLTF. In nucleotides, the CDR3 is TGTGCCAGCAGATACCCGGGGGCCAACGTCCTGACTTTC.

The chain carries TRBV2 and TRBJ2-5; no clear D. Trimming shortened V by 6 bases and J by 3 bases, and 11 bases separated the two germline ends. CDR3 size: 13 residues. Germline V gives CDR1 SNHLY, CDR2 FYNNEI. CDR3 protein: CASRPGSEETQYF. The CDR3, as DNA: TGTGCCAGCAGGCCAGGCAGTGAAGAGACCCAGTACTTC. The complete variable domain, with remaining parts taken from reference TRBV2 and TRBJ2-5, reads EPEVTQTPSHQVTQMGQEVILRCVPISNHLYFYWYRQILGQKVEFLVSFYNNEISEKSEIFDDQFSVERPDGSNFTLKIRSTKLEDSAMYFCASRPGSEETQYFGPGTRLLVL.

Note on this clone: Other DNA variants within this sample encode the same CDR3. This chain joins TRBV4-1 and TRBJ2-7; D is undetermined. Germline V CDR1 and CDR2: MGHRA, YSYEKL. V was shortened by 0 bases and J by 0 bases, with 9 bases between the two germline ends. The CDR3 loop spans 15 amino acids. The CDR3 nucleotides read TGCGCCAGCAGCCAAGAAACCAGGAGCTCCTACGAGCAGTACTTC. Translating it yields CASSQETRSSYEQYF.

This clone came up once. The chain links TRBV30 to TRBJ1-2; D remains unclear. This CDR3 spans 13 amino acids. CDR1 and CDR2 from the germline V gene are GTSNPN and SVGIG (reference sequence). With 4 bases removed from V and 5 bases from J, the gap between germline ends came to 14 bases. The CDR3 reads CAWIEEAAYGYTF. The CDR3 DNA sequence: TGTGCCTGGATTGAGGAGGCGGCATATGGCTACACCTTC.

This chain uses TRBV19 with TRBJ1-1; 8 bases are shared with TRBD1. This CDR3 is 14 amino acids long. The germline gives CDR1 LNHDA, CDR2 SQIVND (reference sequence). V trimming: 7 bases; J trimming: 1 base; junction bases outside the gene matches: 5. CDR3 region: CASTPQGANTEAFF. Written as DNA, the CDR3 is TGTGCCAGTACCCCGCAGGGGGCGAACACTGAAGCTTTCTTT.

J is TRBJ2-5 and V is TRBV27; D is possibly TRBD2 (6 bases). The CDR3 has 16 amino acids. Looked up from germline, CDR1 is MNHEY and CDR2 is SMNVEV (reference sequence). Trimming stripped 6 bases from V and 5 bases from J, with 22 bases between. CDR3 coding DNA: TGTGCCAGCAGCCAACAGAGAGTCAAGGGAGGCGAGACCCAGTACTTC. Translating gives CASSQQRVKGGETQYF.

CDR3 region: CASALADGFSGANVLTF. CDR3 DNA: TGTGCCAGCGCACTGGCAGACGGTTTCTCTGGGGCCAACGTCCTGACTTTC. The chain is built from TRBV5-6 and TRBJ2-6; D gene ambiguous. The V and J ends lost 7 bases and 0 bases respectively, with 17 bases between them. The CDR3 sequence is 17 residues long. The germline gives CDR1 SGHDT, CDR2 YYEEEE.

The V call is TRBV11-2, the J call TRBJ2-1, with TRBD2 identical over 12 bases. The CDR3 length is 15 residues. Germline trimming cut 4 bases from V and 2 bases from J; bases unmatched to any gene: 0. CDR1 and CDR2 from the germline V gene are SGHAT and FQNNGV. CDR3 nucleotides: TGTGCCAGCAGCTCTAGCGGGGGGGCCTACAATGAGCAGTTCTTC. Its protein product is CASSSSGGAYNEQFF.